The 27 T cell receptor beta chains given below trace back to one sample, sequenced in a study of blood T cell repertoires in COVID-19. Measured with immunoSEQ multiplex PCR; TCRdb has only the in-frame clones, and not every one. This sample has about 56,000 clones, with roughly 90% found just once. The sequenced sample consisted of peripheral blood. These receptors originate from a human donor in a cohort sampled during active COVID-19.

This clone has a handful of counts. This rearrangement joins TRBV4-3 to TRBJ2-7, with TRBD2 matching 9 bases. The CDR3 covers 15 residues. The germline CDR1 and CDR2 sequences are LGHNA and YSLEER. Trimming at V came to 0 bases and at J to 3 bases, leaving 3 bases not matched to a gene. In DNA form, the CDR3 reads TGCGCCAGCAGCCAAGACGGAGCGGGGGGCTACGAGCAGTACTTC. It specifies CASSQDGAGGYEQYF.

The genes are TRBV5-1 and TRBJ2-7, with 7 bases identical to TRBD1. Per germline, CDR1 SGHRS and CDR2 YFSETQ. This CDR3 region has 15 residues. The trim removed 1 base at V and 3 bases at J, leaving 7 bases unmatched. CDR3 in amino acids: CASSLTGVTHYEQYF. As DNA, the CDR3 is TGCGCCAGCAGCTTGACAGGGGTAACCCACTACGAGCAGTACTTC.

This CDR3 is CASSPGNYGYTF. CDR3 sequence (DNA): TGTGCCAGCAGCCCGGGGAACTATGGCTACACCTTC. V gene TRBV12-3 or TRBV12-4 combines with J gene TRBJ1-2; D ambiguous. This CDR3 comprises 12 residues. V was clipped by 6 bases and J by 2 bases, with 7 bases between them.

The CDR3 loop is CASSYHSGGANEKLFF. CDR3 in DNA: TGTGCCAGCAGTTACCACTCGGGAGGGGCTAATGAAAAACTGTTTTTT. The V and J genes are TRBV6-5 and TRBJ1-4, with a weak D call TRBD1 (5 bases). Looked up from germline, CDR1 is MNHEY and CDR2 is SVGAGI. The CDR3 totals 16 residues. Between the trimmed V and J ends, which lost 2 bases and 3 bases, there was a span of 13 bases.

This rearrangement joins TRBV3-1 (or the pseudogene TRBV3-2) to TRBJ2-5; maybe TRBD2 (5 bases). The CDR3 loop spans 13 amino acids. The V and J ends lost 8 bases and 3 bases respectively, with 13 bases between them. Germline V gives CDR1 LGHDT, CDR2 YNNKEL (reference sequence). In DNA form, the CDR3 reads TGTGCCAGCGGCCCCGCCGGGGAAGAGACCCAGTACTTC. Its translation is CASGPAGEETQYF.

The genes are TRBV10-2 and TRBJ1-2; 7 bases align to TRBD1. The ends lost 3 bases at V and 3 bases at J; junction bases unmatched: 10. The CDR3 runs 16 residues. The germline V gene has CDR1 WSHSY and CDR2 SAAADI. The CDR3 reads CASSDGEEGADYGYTF. CDR3 nucleotides: TGCGCCAGCAGTGATGGGGAGGAGGGGGCTGACTATGGCTACACCTTC.

This clone appeared once. The chain recombines TRBV20-1 with TRBJ1-6, with D possibly matching TRBD1 (6 bases). This CDR3 is built from 11 residues. V was clipped by 1 base and J by 14 bases, with 9 bases between them. Germline CDR1 and CDR2: DFQATT and SNEGSKA (reference sequence). The chain's CDR3 is CSARAGESLHF. CDR3 DNA sequence: TGCAGTGCTAGAGCAGGGGAGTCCCTCCACTTT.

Here the CDR3 reads CASRERHAESPYGYTF. The CDR3 bases are TGTGCCAGCAGGGAAAGACACGCCGAATCGCCGTATGGCTACACCTTC. J is TRBJ1-2 and V is TRBV6-6; D not resolved. This CDR3 comprises 16 residues. The germline gives CDR1 MNHNY, CDR2 SVGAGI (reference sequence). With 6 bases removed from V and 5 bases from J, the gap between germline ends came to 22 bases.

The chain carries TRBV24-1 and TRBJ2-1; D is possibly TRBD1 (6 bases). The germline CDR1 and CDR2 sequences are KGHDR and SFDVKD. The V end was cut by 3 bases, the J end by 5 bases, with 13 bases between. CDR3 size: 15 residues. CDR3 sequence reads: CATSDTSTGNNEQFF. Written as DNA, the CDR3 is TGTGCCACCAGTGATACCAGCACAGGGAACAATGAGCAGTTCTTC.

This sequence joins TRBV9 and TRBJ2-5; 15 positions match TRBD2. This CDR3 comprises 17 residues. J gave up 2 bases and V 4 bases, and 6 bases lay outside the gene matches. In germline, CDR1 is SGDLS, CDR2 YYNGEE. CDR3 sequence: CASSRGLAGGGQETQYF. In nucleotides, the CDR3 is TGTGCCAGCAGCAGGGGACTAGCGGGGGGTGGACAAGAGACCCAGTACTTC.

The chain joins TRBV19 to TRBJ2-5; TRBD1 aligns across 10 bases. V lost 3 bases to trimming and J lost 2 bases; unmatched junction nucleotides: 6. Germline V gives CDR1 LNHDA, CDR2 SQIVND (reference sequence). The CDR3 consists of 16 residues. CDR3 region: CASSMRTGGAQETQYF. DNA for the CDR3: TGTGCCAGTAGTATGAGGACAGGGGGGGCTCAAGAGACCCAGTACTTC.

This clone appeared once. V usage is TRBV15 and J usage is TRBJ1-2; TRBD1 aligns across 7 bases. Germline values: CDR1 LNHNV, CDR2 YYDKDF (reference sequence). The CDR3 is 15 amino acids. With 0 bases clipped from V and 8 bases from J, the junction kept 9 bases outside the gene matches. CDR3 in DNA: TGTGCCACCAGCAGAGATCCAGAGGGGGCGGGCGGCTACACCTTC. Translation: CATSRDPEGAGGYTF.

CDR3 coding DNA: TGTGCCAGCAGTCCGAGGGGTGACAGGCCAAAGGATGGCTACACCTTC. The encoded protein is CASSPRGDRPKDGYTF. The V call is TRBV7-2, the J call TRBJ1-2; possibly TRBD1 for D (6 bases). V lost 6 bases to trimming and J lost 6 bases, with 23 bases between them. This CDR3 is built from 16 residues. In germline, CDR1 is SGHTA, CDR2 FQGNSA.

The rearrangement links TRBV7-3 to TRBJ2-3; 7 positions match TRBD2. The CDR3 loop spans 15 amino acids. The V gene's germline CDR1 is SGHTA and CDR2 FQGTGA. The J segment lost 0 bases and the V segment lost 5 bases, leaving 5 bases of the junction unmatched. CDR3: CASSPSGPSTDTQYF. For the CDR3, the DNA is TGTGCCAGCAGCCCTAGCGGCCCTAGCACAGATACGCAGTATTTT. The full variable domain, rest sourced from reference TRBV7-3 and TRBJ2-3, is GAGVSQTPSNKVTEKGKYVELRCDPISGHTALYWYRQSLGQGPEFLIYFQGTGAADDSGLPNDRFFAVRPEGSVSTLKIQRTERGDSAVYLCASSPSGPSTDTQYFGPGTRLTVL.

The rearrangement uses TRBV7-2 and TRBJ2-5; TRBD2 matches at 13 bases. Germline V gene sequence: CDR1 SGHTA, CDR2 FQGNSA. Germline trimming cut 5 bases from V and 5 bases from J; bases unmatched to any gene: 11. The CDR3 extends over 17 amino acids. This CDR3 reads CASSLRTSGGARETQYF. The CDR3 nucleotides read TGTGCCAGCAGCCTCCGAACTAGCGGGGGGGCCCGGGAGACCCAGTACTTC.

The chain employs TRBV7-2 and TRBJ2-3, with TRBD2 identical over 10 bases. The germline V gene has CDR1 SGHTA and CDR2 FQGNSA. V was clipped by 5 bases and J by 0 bases; unmatched bases: 11. The CDR3 extends over 18 amino acids. The CDR3 DNA reads as TGTGCCAGCAGCCTCAGAGCAAGCGGGGGGGCTAGCACAGATACGCAGTATTTT. This sequence encodes CASSLRASGGASTDTQYF.

The J gene is TRBJ1-2, the V gene TRBV18, with 7 bases that match TRBD1. Germline assignment: CDR1 KGHSH and CDR2 LQKENI. The CDR3 is made up of 15 amino acids. With V trimmed by 4 bases and J by 7 bases, 12 bases remained unmatched. Here the CDR3 reads CASSLGTAQKGGYTF. The CDR3 nucleotides are TGTGCCAGCTCACTTGGGACAGCCCAAAAGGGTGGCTACACCTTC.

This rearrangement joins TRBV28 to TRBJ1-4; D gene ambiguous. Trimming left V 7 bases short and J 0 bases short, with 12 bases between. The CDR3 loop spans 15 amino acids. CDR1 and CDR2 from the germline V gene are MDHEN and SYDVKM. CDR3 residues: CASIKYSATNEKLFF. The CDR3 DNA reads as TGTGCCAGCATAAAGTACTCTGCAACTAATGAAAAACTGTTTTTT.

The J gene is TRBJ2-5, the V gene TRBV11-2; D is perhaps TRBD2 (7 bases). CDR1 and CDR2 (germline): SGHAT, FQNNGV. V lost 2 bases and J lost 5, with 21 bases in between. The CDR3 length is 17 residues. CDR3 sequence reads: CASSLTPAWGGRETQYF. In DNA form, the CDR3 reads TGTGCCAGCAGCTTAACGCCCGCGTGGGGGGGGCGGGAGACCCAGTACTTC. The variable domain in full, with the rest retrieved from reference TRBV11-2 and TRBJ2-5, is EAGVAQSPRYKIIEKRQSVAFWCNPISGHATLYWYQQILGQGPKLLIQFQNNGVVDDSQLPKDRFSAERLKGVDSTLKIQPAKLEDSAVYLCASSLTPAWGGRETQYFGPGTRLLVL.

DNA for the CDR3: TGTGCCAGCAGCCAAGATACCGCAAGTTGGGCAGGAACTGAAGCTTTCTTT. Translation: CASSQDTASWAGTEAFF. V usage is TRBV3-1 (or the pseudogene TRBV3-2) and J usage is TRBJ1-1, with no clear D. This CDR3 is built from 17 residues. Germline CDR1 LGHDT, CDR2 YNNKEL (reference sequence). Trimming shortened V by 0 bases and J by 5 bases, and 19 bases separated the two germline ends.

The chain has TRBV5-5 and TRBJ2-5; possibly TRBD1 for D (6 bases). Trimming cost V 1 base and J 5 bases, with 18 bases left between them. The CDR3 has 16 amino acids. Germline assignment: CDR1 SGHKS and CDR2 YYEKEE (reference sequence). The CDR3 here is CASSLKFDTTGETQYF. CDR3 sequence (DNA): TGTGCCAGCAGCTTGAAATTCGACACTACAGGGGAGACCCAGTACTTC.

The V and J genes are TRBV6-5 and TRBJ2-1; 10 bases are a match to TRBD2. The CDR3 sequence is 14 residues long. Trimming took 6 bases from V and 3 from J; bases not matched to a gene: 2. The germline V gene encodes CDR1 MNHEY and CDR2 SVGAGI. This CDR3 reads CASSLAGDYNEQFF. CDR3 nucleotides: TGTGCCAGCAGCCTAGCGGGAGACTACAATGAGCAGTTCTTC.

The chain carries TRBV7-2 and TRBJ2-3; TRBD2 matches 9 bases. With 4 bases clipped from V and 7 bases from J, the junction kept 9 bases outside the gene matches. The CDR3 extends over 15 amino acids. Germline loops: CDR1 SGHTA, CDR2 FQGNSA. This CDR3 reads CASSSTGGGVYTQYF. For the CDR3, the DNA is TGTGCCAGCAGCTCAACAGGCGGGGGGGTCTATACGCAGTATTTT.

This chain connects TRBV3-1 (or the pseudogene TRBV3-2) to TRBJ2-1; D gene unclear. The CDR3 sequence is 12 residues long. The germline V gene has CDR1 LGHDT and CDR2 YNNKEL (reference sequence). Trimming pared 1 base from V and 11 bases from J, leaving 9 bases between. CDR3 coding DNA: TGTGCCAGCAGCCAAGGTCTTACTCAGCAGTTCTTC. This encodes CASSQGLTQQFF.

The chain carries TRBV5-1 and TRBJ2-5; 11 bases fit TRBD2. J lost 5 bases, V lost 4 bases, and 13 bases had no gene match. The V gene's germline CDR1 is SGHRS and CDR2 YFSETQ. This CDR3 contains 17 residues. The CDR3 DNA reads TGCGCCAGCAGCCCAAGCACGACGACTAGCGGGGAGGAGACCCAGTACTTC. Translating gives CASSPSTTTSGEETQYF.

The CDR3 loop reads CASSPRGLATNEKLFF. For the CDR3, the DNA is TGTGCCAGCTCACCAAGGGGTCTGGCAACTAATGAAAAACTGTTTTTT. This chain connects TRBV18 to TRBJ1-4; maybe TRBD1 (5 bases). Germline CDR1 reads KGHSH; CDR2 reads LQKENI. This CDR3 has 16 residues. V shed 2 bases and J shed 0 bases, with 10 bases lying between them.

The genes are TRBV14 and TRBJ1-2; TRBD1 is a possible D gene (6 bases). CDR3 length: 13 residues. From germline, CDR1 is SGHDN and CDR2 FVKESK. V gave up 1 base and J gave up 8 bases, with 11 bases separating them. CDR3 sequence: CASSQAGAVGYTF. DNA of the CDR3: TGTGCCAGCAGCCAAGCAGGGGCGGTAGGCTACACCTTC. The full variable domain, rest sourced from reference TRBV14 and TRBJ1-2, is EAGVTQFPSHSVIEKGQTVTLRCDPISGHDNLYWYRRVMGKEIKFLLHFVKESKQDESGMPNNRFLAERTGGTYSTLKVQPAELEDSGVYFCASSQAGAVGYTFGSGTRLTVV.